This record covers a single TCR beta chain. Its antigen is currently not known. The input lacks base qualities; no much larger clone sits a single base away. The sample comes from a study of human thymus T cells (dated by TCRdb to 2020 to 2022). Study-wide context: The study used 7 to 9 infant thymus samples plus four related peripheral blood samples to characterize TCR alpha and beta repertoires. Donor ages ranged from about 6 to 244 days, and the cohort comprised six male and two female infants.

For CDR1 and CDR2, the germline V gene lists MDHEN and SYDVKM. From the cysteine up to the phenylalanine, the CDR3 has a length of 11 residues. Of the read, only the CDR3 DNA is kept; its 33 bases are in frame from base 1. Trimming removed 7 bases from V and 7 bases from J, leaving 10 bases between the germline ends. The paper's findings and limits, for the study overall: Usage of V and J gene segments appeared to be biased in both the thymic and the peripheral blood repertoires. Thymus samples yielded on average around 810,000 unique TCRB clonotypes, compared with 80,000 to 95,000 from blood samples. Highly overlapping thymic TCR repertoires among unrelated individuals were reported in the related research.

The immunoSEQ multiplex PCR assay was used to amplify the TCRB and TCRAD loci from a standardized quantity of quality-controlled genomic DNA. The amplicons spanned the V(D)J region and were long enough to cover the CDR3 and allow V and J genes to be identified. Through the commercial immunoSEQ service, the amplicons were sequenced on an Illumina platform. In the paper's pipeline: Primer bias and sequencing errors were corrected using previously described methods, and TCRAD and TCRB definitions followed the IMGT database. The repertoires were analysed using immunoSEQ Analyzer 3.0 and VDJTools for basic statistics, V/J segment usage, diversity estimates, rarefaction and pairwise overlap. To estimate diversity, the Chao1, ChaoE, Efron-Thisted, Shannon and inverse Simpson indices were applied, and diversity was also estimated on datasets down-sampled to the smallest sample. Repertoire overlap was determined by strict matching of CDR3 nucleotide sequence, V gene and J gene, and Jaccard-based multidimensional scaling clustering was applied. The table comes from immuneACCESS by way of TCRdb, which keeps in-frame sequences with V and J called. Part of the clones is missing from these tables; in studies checked, under half for an unresolved V gene and the rest for unknown reasons. From that table come the V and J calls and clone size; the DNA was used to work out D and trimming. Within this sample are about 120,000 clones, with approximately 96% of them counted one time only. Of the sample, more than 0.02% falls within the top ten clones.

Thymus tissue was obtained as surgical resects removed during corrective cardiac surgery. Immunologically healthy infants undergoing open corrective cardiac surgery for congenital heart defects in Finland were used as donors. Thymocytes were freed from the tissue by mechanical means and kept at -70 degrees C as pellets of 10-30 million cells. Genomic DNA was extracted from frozen cell pellets with a QIAsymphony instrument. Specimen: thymus tissue. This TCR came from a boy younger than two with a congenital heart defect but otherwise immunologically healthy. The receptor chain draws on TRBV28 and TRBJ1-2; 5 matching bases give a weak D call of TRBD1. The sequenced DNA is TGTGCCAGCACTTCGAGGGGTGGCTACACCTTC. It encodes CASTSRGGYTF.